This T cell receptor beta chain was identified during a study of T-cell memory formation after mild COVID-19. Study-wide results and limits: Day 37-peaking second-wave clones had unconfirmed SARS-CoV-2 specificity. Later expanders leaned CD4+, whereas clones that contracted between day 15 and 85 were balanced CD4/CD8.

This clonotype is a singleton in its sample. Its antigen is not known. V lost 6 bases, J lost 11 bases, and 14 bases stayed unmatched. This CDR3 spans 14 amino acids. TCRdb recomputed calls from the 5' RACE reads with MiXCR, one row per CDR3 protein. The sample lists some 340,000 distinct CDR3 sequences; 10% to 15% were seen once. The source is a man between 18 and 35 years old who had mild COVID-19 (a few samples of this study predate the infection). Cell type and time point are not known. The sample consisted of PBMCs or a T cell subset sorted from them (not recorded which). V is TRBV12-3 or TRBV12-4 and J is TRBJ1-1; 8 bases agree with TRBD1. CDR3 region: CASSLTNGQGEAFF. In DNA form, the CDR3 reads TGTGCCAGCAGCCTAACTAACGGACAGGGCGAGGCTTTCTTT.